This paragraph reports one TCR beta chain. The antigen it binds to is not known. No much larger clone is present one base from it, and per-base qualities are unavailable. In the germline V gene, CDR1 corresponds to ENHRY and CDR2 to SYGVKD. V loses 11 bases, J loses 1 base, and the germline ends lie 11 bases apart. The CDR3, cysteine through phenylalanine, is 12 amino acids long. Of the read, only the CDR3 DNA is kept; its 36 bases are in frame from base 1. The data belong to a study of CD8+ T cells in alopecia areata (dated by TCRdb to between 2017 and 2018). A note on the overall study: The treated patients took part in an open-label pilot trial in which moderate-to-severe alopecia areata was treated with oral tofacitinib at 5 to 10 mg twice daily. Scalp clonality was compared among normal scalp (n=4), patchy alopecia areata scalp (n=8), and alopecia totalis/universalis scalp (n=8). Tofacitinib was administered for 6 to 18 months, and 6 months of follow-up off drug were then conducted to assess delayed response and recurrence. Disease severity in treated patients was measured with the SALT score, which quantifies the percentage of affected scalp surface area. Biopsies were taken from tofacitinib-treated patients at baseline and again at 4 and 24 weeks into treatment, and several of those patients also had a later scalp biopsy. TCRbeta CDR3 regions were amplified by immunoSEQ multiplex PCR using 35 Vbeta forward and 13 Jbeta reverse primers. Scalp tissue and sorted CD4+ and CD8+ peripheral blood T cells from patchy and totalis/universalis alopecia areata patients and from healthy controls were covered by human TCRbeta sequencing. The RNA source kit depended on sample type: the PAXgene miRNA kit for fixed scalp, the miRNeasy kit for PBMCs, and the RNeasy kit for mouse skin. The study used high-throughput TCRbeta sequencing to examine T cell clonal expansion in alopecia areata, in both the C3H/HeJ mouse model and human patients. Points the paper makes about the study in general: Unlike mouse skin, which is dominated by gammadelta T cells, normal human skin has resident alphabeta T cells that are also sequenced, and this complicates analysis of the scalp TCR repertoire. Shared TCR sequences between patients were less evident than in mice, which may be partly attributable to HLA diversity in the patient population. Tofacitinib significantly lowered scalp clonality and the number of expanded CD8+ clones among the top 100 scalp clones. During tofacitinib treatment, many expanded lesional clones stuck around in both scalp and blood, and this persistence may partly explain why relapse happens after treatment is stopped. Because the treated cohort was small and had only one nonresponder, larger studies are needed to examine links between baseline CD8+ expansion and response. Compared with normal scalp, lesional scalp, particularly in alopecia totalis/universalis, had higher clonality and more expanded CD8+ clones, which suggests antigenic drive.

This specimen's time point label, interpreted: more than three weeks on oral tofacitinib. The treatment or condition label of this sample denotes: oral pan-JAK inhibitor, 5-10 mg twice daily. Lesional scalp punch biopsies and peripheral blood were collected from alopecia areata patients. After PBMCs were isolated by density centrifugation and stained for CD3, CD4 and CD8, a FACSAria was used to sort CD4+ and CD8+ T cells. Library method: the immunoSEQ multiplex PCR assay. RNA was extracted from all samples and reverse transcribed into cDNA, which served as template for TCR sequencing. First-strand cDNA was synthesized with SuperScript III using a 2:1 mix of oligo-dT and random hexamers. A synthetic immune receptor repertoire was used to gauge amplification bias, and whatever bias remained was removed computationally. In the source study's methods: After raw reads were preprocessed to remove errors, the CDR3 was defined following IMGT conventions as running from the conserved cysteine to phenylalanine. Clonality was computed by normalizing Shannon entropy by log2 of the number of productive unique TCRs and subtracting the result from 1. Whether each scalp clone was CD4 or CD8 was inferred by checking scalp TCRbeta sequences against the CD4 and CD8 repertoires from sorted blood. The source is immuneACCESS, and TCRdb retained only in-frame sequences with V and J called. Part of the clones is not carried over; for the studies checked, unresolved V genes explain less than half of this, and the remainder is unexplained. The V and J calls and clone size were taken over from that table, and D and trimming were inferred from the DNA. In this sample the table shows some 110,000 clones, 58% of which occur a single time. 25% to 30% of the sample is taken by the ten largest.

The chain was built from TRBV10-3 and TRBJ2-5; a confident D gene designation cannot be given. The input for sequencing was CD8+ T cells sorted from blood, taken at week 4, from a patient treated with tofacitinib. The receptor's source is a human donor with alopecia areata. This receptor carries the CDR3 CAPTVVQETQYF. The DNA is as follows: TGTGCCCCAACAGTCGTCCAAGAGACCCAGTACTTC.